This T cell receptor beta chain originates from a study of CD8+ T cells in alopecia areata. Treatment reported: oral pan-JAK inhibitor, 5-10 mg twice daily. Peripheral blood and lesional scalp punch biopsies were taken from alopecia areata patients. Isolated RNA was reverse transcribed into cDNA used as the sequencing template. Sequencing was performed with immunoSEQ multiplex PCR; in TCRdb, only in-frame clones are kept and a portion is missing. The table lists roughly 6,100 clones, around two thirds of them singletons. V dropped 1 base and J dropped 6 bases, with 7 bases sitting between them. From germline, CDR1 is LGHNA and CDR2 YNFKEQ. The CDR3 contains 12 residues.

The receptor's source is a human donor with alopecia areata. The input for sequencing was skin, taken between weeks 30 and 35, from a patient treated with tofacitinib. J is TRBJ2-7 and V is TRBV4-2; D is unresolved. CDR3 region: CASSQGFGEQYF. CDR3 DNA: TGTGCCAGCAGCCAAGGGTTCGGCGAGCAGTACTTC.